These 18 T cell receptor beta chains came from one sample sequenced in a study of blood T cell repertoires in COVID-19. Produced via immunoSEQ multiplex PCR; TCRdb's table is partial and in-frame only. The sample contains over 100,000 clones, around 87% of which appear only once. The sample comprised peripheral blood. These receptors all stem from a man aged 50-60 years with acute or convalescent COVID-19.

CDR3 nucleotides: TGTGCCAGCAGCAACAGAGGAGGCACCGGGGAGCTGTTTTTT. Residues: CASSNRGGTGELFF. The rearrangement links TRBV14 to TRBJ2-2; TRBD2 is a possible D gene (5 bases). The CDR3 is 14 amino acids. Trimming cost V 5 bases and J 4 bases, with 11 bases left between them. In germline, CDR1 is SGHDN, CDR2 FVKESK.

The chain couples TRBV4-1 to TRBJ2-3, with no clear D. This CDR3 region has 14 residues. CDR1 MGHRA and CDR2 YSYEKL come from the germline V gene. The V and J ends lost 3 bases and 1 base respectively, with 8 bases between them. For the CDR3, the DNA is TGCGCCAGCAGCCAGGGCATCCGCACAGATACGCAGTATTTT. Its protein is CASSQGIRTDTQYF.

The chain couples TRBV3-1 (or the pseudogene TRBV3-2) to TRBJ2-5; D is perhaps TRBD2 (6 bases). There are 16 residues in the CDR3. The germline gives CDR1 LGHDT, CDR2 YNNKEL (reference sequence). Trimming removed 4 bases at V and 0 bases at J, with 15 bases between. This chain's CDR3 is CASSPRSSGYQETQYF. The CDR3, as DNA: TGTGCCAGCAGCCCCCGTAGCAGCGGGTACCAAGAGACCCAGTACTTC.

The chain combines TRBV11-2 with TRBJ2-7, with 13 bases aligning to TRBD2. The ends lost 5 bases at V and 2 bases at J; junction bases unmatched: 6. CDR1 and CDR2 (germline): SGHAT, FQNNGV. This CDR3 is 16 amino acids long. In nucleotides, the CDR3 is TGTGCCAGCAGCCTGGGACTAGCGGGATCCCCCTACGAGCAGTACTTC. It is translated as CASSLGLAGSPYEQYF.

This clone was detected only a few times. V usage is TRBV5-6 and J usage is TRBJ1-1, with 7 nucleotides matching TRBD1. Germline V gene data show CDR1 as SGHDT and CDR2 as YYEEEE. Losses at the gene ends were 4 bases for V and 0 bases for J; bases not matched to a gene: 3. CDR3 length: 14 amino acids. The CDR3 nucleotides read TGTGCCAGCAGCCGGACAGGCCTGAACACTGAAGCTTTCTTT. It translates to CASSRTGLNTEAFF.

CDR3 protein: CASSLGLDTQYF. The DNA of the CDR3 is TGTGCCAGCAGCTTGGGTCTAGATACGCAGTATTTT. This chain links TRBV5-4 with TRBJ2-3; D unclear. V dropped 0 bases and J dropped 5 bases, with 4 bases sitting between them. Germline CDR1 reads SGHNT; CDR2 reads YYREEE (reference sequence). The CDR3 sequence is 12 residues long. The whole variable domain, filled in from reference TRBV5-4 and TRBJ2-3, reads ETGVTQSPTHLIKTRGQQVTLRCSSQSGHNTVSWYQQALGQGPQFIFQYYREEENGRGNFPPRFSGLQFPNYSSELNVNALELDDSALYLCASSLGLDTQYFGPGTRLTVL.

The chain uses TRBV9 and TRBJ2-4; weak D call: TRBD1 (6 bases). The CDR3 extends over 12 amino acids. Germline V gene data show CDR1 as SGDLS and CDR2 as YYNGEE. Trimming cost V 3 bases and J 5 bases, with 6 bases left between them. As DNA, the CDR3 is TGTGCCAGCAGCGGACAGGAAAACATTCAGTACTTC. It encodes CASSGQENIQYF.

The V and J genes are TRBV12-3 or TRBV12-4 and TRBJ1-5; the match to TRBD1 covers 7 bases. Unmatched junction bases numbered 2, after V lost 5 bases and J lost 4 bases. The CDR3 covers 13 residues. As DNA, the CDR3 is TGTGCCAGCAGTAGACAGGGTAATCAGCCCCAGCATTTT. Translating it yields CASSRQGNQPQHF.

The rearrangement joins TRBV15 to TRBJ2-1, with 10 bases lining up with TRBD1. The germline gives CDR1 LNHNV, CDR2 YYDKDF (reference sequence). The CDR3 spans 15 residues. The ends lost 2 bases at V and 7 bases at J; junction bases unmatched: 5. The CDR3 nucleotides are TGTGCCACCAGCAGAAGACAGGGGGCAGTGAATGAGCAGTTCTTC. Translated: CATSRRQGAVNEQFF. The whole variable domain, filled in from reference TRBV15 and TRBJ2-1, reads DAMVIQNPRYQVTQFGKPVTLSCSQTLNHNVMYWYQQKSSQAPKLLFHYYDKDFNNEADTPDNFQSRRPNTSFCFLDIRSPGLGDTAMYLCATSRRQGAVNEQFFGPGTRLTVL.

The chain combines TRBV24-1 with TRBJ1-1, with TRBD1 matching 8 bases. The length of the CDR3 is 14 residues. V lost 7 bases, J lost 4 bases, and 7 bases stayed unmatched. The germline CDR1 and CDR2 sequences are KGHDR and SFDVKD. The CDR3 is CATRPSGGGTEAFF. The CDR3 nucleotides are TGTGCCACCAGACCCTCAGGGGGCGGCACTGAAGCTTTCTTT.

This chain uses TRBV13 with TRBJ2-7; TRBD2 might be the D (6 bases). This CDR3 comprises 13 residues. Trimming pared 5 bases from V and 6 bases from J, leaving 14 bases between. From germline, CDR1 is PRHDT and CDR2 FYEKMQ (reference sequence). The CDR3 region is CASSVGTRGEQYF. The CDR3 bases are TGTGCCAGCAGCGTCGGGACTCGGGGCGAGCAGTACTTC. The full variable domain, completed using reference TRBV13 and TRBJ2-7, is AAGVIQSPRHLIKEKRETATLKCYPIPRHDTVYWYQQGPGQDPQFLISFYEKMQSDKGSIPDRFSAQQFSDYHSELNMSSLELGDSALYFCASSVGTRGEQYFGPGTRLTVT.

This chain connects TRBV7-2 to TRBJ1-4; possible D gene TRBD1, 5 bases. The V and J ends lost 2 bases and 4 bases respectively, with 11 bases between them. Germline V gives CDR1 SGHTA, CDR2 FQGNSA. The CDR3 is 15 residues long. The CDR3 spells CASSLSGNSNEKLFF. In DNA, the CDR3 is TGTGCCAGCAGCTTATCAGGGAATAGTAATGAAAAACTGTTTTTT.

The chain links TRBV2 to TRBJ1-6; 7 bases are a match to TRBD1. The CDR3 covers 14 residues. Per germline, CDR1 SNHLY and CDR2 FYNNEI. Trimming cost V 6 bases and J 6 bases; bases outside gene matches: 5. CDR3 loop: CASRMDRFNSPLHF. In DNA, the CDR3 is TGTGCCAGCAGGATGGACAGGTTTAATTCACCCCTCCACTTT.

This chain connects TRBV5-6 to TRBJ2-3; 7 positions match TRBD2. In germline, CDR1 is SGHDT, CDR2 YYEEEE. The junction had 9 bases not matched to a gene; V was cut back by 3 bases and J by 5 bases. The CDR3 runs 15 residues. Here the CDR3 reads CASSSGLSSGDTQYF. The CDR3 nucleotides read TGTGCCAGCAGCTCGGGCCTCTCTAGCGGAGATACGCAGTATTTT.

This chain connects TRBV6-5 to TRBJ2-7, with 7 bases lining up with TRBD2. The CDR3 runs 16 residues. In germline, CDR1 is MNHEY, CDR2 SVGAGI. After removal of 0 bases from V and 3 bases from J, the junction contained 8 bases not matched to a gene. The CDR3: CASSYSLGGSVYEQYF. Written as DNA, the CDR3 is TGTGCCAGCAGTTACTCGCTGGGCGGGAGCGTCTACGAGCAGTACTTC.

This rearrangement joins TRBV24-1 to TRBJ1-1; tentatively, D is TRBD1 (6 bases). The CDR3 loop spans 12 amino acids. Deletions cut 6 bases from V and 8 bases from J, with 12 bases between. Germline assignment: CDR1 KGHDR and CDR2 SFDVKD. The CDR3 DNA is TGTGCCACCAGTCGGGGGGGCAGGGAAGCTTTCTTT. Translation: CATSRGGREAFF.

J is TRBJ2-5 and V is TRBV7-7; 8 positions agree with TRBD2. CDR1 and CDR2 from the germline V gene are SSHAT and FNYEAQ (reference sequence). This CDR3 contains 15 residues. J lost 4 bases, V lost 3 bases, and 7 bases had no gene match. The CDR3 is CASSFGGAGGETQYF. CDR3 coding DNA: TGTGCCAGCAGCTTCGGGGGGGCCGGAGGAGAGACCCAGTACTTC.

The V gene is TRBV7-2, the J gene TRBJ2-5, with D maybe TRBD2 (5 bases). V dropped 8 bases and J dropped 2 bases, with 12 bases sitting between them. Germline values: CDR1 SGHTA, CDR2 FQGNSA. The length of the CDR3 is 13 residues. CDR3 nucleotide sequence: TGTGCCAGCCGATCTGGACTTCAAGAGACCCAGTACTTC. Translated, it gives CASRSGLQETQYF.